The TCR beta chain under discussion was sequenced for a study of blood T cell repertoires in COVID-19. Overall study: The origin of the acute and convalescent COVID-19 samples was the United States, Italy and Spain.

The ends lost 0 bases at V and 7 bases at J; junction bases unmatched: 6. The CDR3 extends over 15 amino acids. Germline V gene data show CDR1 as SGDLS and CDR2 as YYNGEE. Per the original methods: Amplifying reference gene primers gave estimates of nucleated cell counts. Using immunoSEQ multiplex PCR, the repertoire was profiled, and TCRdb retains in-frame clones only, with some absent. V, J and clone size derive from that table, while D and trimming were established from the DNA sequence. The profile covers roughly 150,000 clones, with around nine tenths appearing a single time and about 5% taken by the ten largest.

The rearrangement joins TRBV9 to TRBJ2-1; 8 bases are a match to TRBD2. Sequencing was done on a sample of peripheral blood. This TCR derives from a human donor in a cohort sampled during active COVID-19. The CDR3 is CASSVEGLGKNEQFF. The CDR3 DNA follows: TGTGCCAGCAGCGTAGAGGGACTAGGCAAAAATGAGCAGTTCTTC.